This entry features one T cell receptor beta chain sequence. What this receptor recognizes is not known. Base qualities were left out, and no much larger clone turns up one base away. V and J are trimmed by 4 bases and 5 bases, and the gene matches miss 8 bases of the junction. The germline V gene provides CDR1 SGHRS and CDR2 YFSETQ. The CDR3 contains 15 residues, cysteine and phenylalanine counted. Kept here is only the CDR3 DNA, which spans 45 bases and is read in frame from base 1. The sample belongs to a study of blood T cell repertoires in COVID-19 (TCRdb year 2020). About the investigation overall: The collaborator samples originated in the United States, Italy and Spain and spanned the acute and convalescent phases of COVID-19. The prospective study material was composed of cDNA or gDNA derived from T cells, B-cell-depleted T cells, or PBMCs. Subjects who had been exposed to COVID-19, were actively infected with it, or had recovered from it provided the deeply sampled blood TCRbeta repertoires that made up the dataset. The repertoires were made available in a free public database intended to serve as a resource for research on the immune response to SARS-CoV-2. The samples were drawn from two sources: the first 160 participants of the ongoing ImmuneRACE study, and over 1,000 subjects contributed by 6 global collaborators. The sample metadata nearly always contained a de-identified subject ID, COVID-19 status, age in years and sex. HLA class I and class II types, where available, came from metadata supplied by the sample provider rather than from assay-based typing. Here is what the overall study found, with its caveats: The amount of clinical and demographic metadata varied by source and participant and was provided uncurated.

TCRbeta CDR3 regions were amplified from genomic DNA using the immunoSEQ Assay, a bias-controlled multiplex PCR. In the original analysis: Within the assay, amplification of reference gene primers was used to estimate how many nucleated cells each sample contained. To quantify the absolute abundance of each unique TCRbeta CDR3 rearrangement, sequence reads were collapsed and filtered. For each sample, productive Simpson clonality was calculated by taking the square root of Simpson's diversity index across productive rearrangements. Drawn from immuneACCESS, this table holds only the in-frame rearrangements with V and J called that TCRdb kept. Clones are partly lost; checked studies trace under half to an unresolved V gene and leave the rest unexplained. The V and J calls and the clone size are those of that table, but D and trimming were determined from the DNA. The sample profile shows 150,000 to 200,000 clones; 88% of them were found once. Clones ranked in the top ten supply approximately 24% of the sample.

Collaborating institutions collected whole blood in K2EDTA tubes following their own protocols. Collaborator samples were shipped for TCRbeta analysis as frozen whole blood, isolated PBMCs, or DNA extracted from either sample type. This receptor was obtained from a man in his sixties with acute or convalescent COVID-19. The V and J segments used are TRBV5-1 and TRBJ1-4; 7 central bases correspond to TRBD1. Material for sequencing was peripheral blood. The nucleotide sequence is TGCGCCAGCAGCGTGACAGGGAAGGAGAATGAAAAACTGTTTTTT. This translates into CASSVTGKENEKLFF.